This T cell receptor (beta chain) was recorded in a study of blood T cell repertoires in COVID-19. Original processing notes: Researchers report that nucleated cell counts were estimated from reference gene primer amplification. TCRdb's copy holds only in-frame clones and misses some; the assay was immunoSEQ multiplex PCR. The V and J calls and clone size were taken over from that table, and D and trimming were inferred from the DNA. This table has 25,000 to 35,000 clones, approximately 86% appearing once. This CDR3 is 15 amino acids long. Trimming removed 4 bases from V and 0 bases from J, with 10 bases in between. The germline V gene has CDR1 SNHLY and CDR2 FYNNEI. This clone has more than one count but fewer than ten.

The chain couples TRBV2 to TRBJ1-5; D remains unclear. The receptor was derived from a human donor in a cohort sampled during active COVID-19. The donor label of this sample is uncertain. The sample comprised peripheral blood. The CDR3 sequence: CASSGGSDSNQPQHF. CDR3 coding DNA: TGTGCCAGCAGTGGTGGCTCCGATAGCAATCAGCCCCAGCATTTT.